This entry concerns a single T cell receptor beta chain. A far larger clone differs by one base, so this is likely a read error. Germline loops: CDR1 SGHTA, CDR2 FQGTGA. The CDR3 totals 14 residues. V gave up 5 bases and J gave up 0 bases, with 10 bases separating them. Time point noted: newly diagnosed GD, antithyroid drugs for less than 3 months. RNA extracted from PBMCs served as the sequencing template. According to the study, TCR beta libraries were built with iRepertoire HTBI primers and CDR3-region Arm-PCR. TCRdb analysed the multiplex PCR reads with MiXCR anew, one entry per CDR3 protein. This table holds 350,000 to 500,000 distinct CDR3 sequences, 11% to 15% found once. These data originate in a study of regulatory T cells in long-lasting Graves disease. This same sample was also part of a study on T cells in Graves' hyperthyroidism and ophthalmopathy. Turning to that study: During a first-round RT-PCR of the TCR CDR3, the HTBI primer set was used.

The V and J genes are TRBV7-3 and TRBJ1-2; D is possibly TRBD1 (6 bases). The material sequenced was peripheral blood mononuclear cells (PBMCs), taken at new diagnosis, from a patient treated with antithyroid drugs. The origin of this receptor is a woman in her forties or fifties with Graves disease. CDR3 protein: CASSRDTANYGYTF. The CDR3 bases are TGTGCCAGCAGCCGGGACACAGCTAACTATGGCTACACCTTC.